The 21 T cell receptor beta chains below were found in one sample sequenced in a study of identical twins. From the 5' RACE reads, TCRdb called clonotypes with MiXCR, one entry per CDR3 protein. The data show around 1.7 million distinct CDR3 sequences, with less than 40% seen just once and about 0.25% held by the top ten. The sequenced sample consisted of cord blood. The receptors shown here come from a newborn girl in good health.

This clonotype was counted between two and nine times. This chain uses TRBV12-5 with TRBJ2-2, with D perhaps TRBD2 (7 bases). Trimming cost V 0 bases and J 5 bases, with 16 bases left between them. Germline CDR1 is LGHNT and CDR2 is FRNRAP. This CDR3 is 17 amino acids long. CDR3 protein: CASGLVIGGQGTGELFF. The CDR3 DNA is TGTGCTAGTGGTTTGGTAATCGGGGGGCAGGGGACCGGGGAGCTGTTTTTT.

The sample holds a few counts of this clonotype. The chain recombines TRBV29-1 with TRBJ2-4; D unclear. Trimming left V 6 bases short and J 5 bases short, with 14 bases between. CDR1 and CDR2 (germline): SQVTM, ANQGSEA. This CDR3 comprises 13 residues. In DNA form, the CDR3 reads TGCAGCGTCCGAAATGACCCGGAAAACATTCAGTACTTC. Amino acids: CSVRNDPENIQYF.

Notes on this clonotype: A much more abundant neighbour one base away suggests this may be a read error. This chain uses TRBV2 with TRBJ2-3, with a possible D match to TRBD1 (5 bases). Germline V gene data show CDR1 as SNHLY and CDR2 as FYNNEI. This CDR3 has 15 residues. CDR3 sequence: CASSRLGALTDMQYF. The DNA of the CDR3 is TGTGCCAGCAGCCGCCTTGGGGCACTCACAGATATGCAGTATTTT.

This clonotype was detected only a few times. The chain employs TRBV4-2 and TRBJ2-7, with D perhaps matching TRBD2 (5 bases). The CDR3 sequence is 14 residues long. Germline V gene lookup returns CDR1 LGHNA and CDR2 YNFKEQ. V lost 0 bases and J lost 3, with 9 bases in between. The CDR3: CASSQEDGDYEQYF. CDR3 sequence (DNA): TGTGCCAGCAGCCAAGAAGACGGGGACTACGAGCAGTACTTC.

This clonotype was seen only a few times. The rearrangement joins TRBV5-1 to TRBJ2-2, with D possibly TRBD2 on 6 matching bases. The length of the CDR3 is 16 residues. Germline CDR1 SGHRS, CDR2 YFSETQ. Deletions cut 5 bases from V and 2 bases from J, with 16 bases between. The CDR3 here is CASRAKDYYNTGELFF. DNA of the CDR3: TGCGCCAGCAGAGCCAAGGACTACTATAACACCGGGGAGCTGTTTTTT.

Here the CDR3 DNA reads TGTGCCAGTAGTCAGGACAGCTCCTCTGGAAACACCATATATTTT. Its protein is CASSQDSSSGNTIYF. The V gene is TRBV12-3 or TRBV12-4, the J gene TRBJ1-3, with a possible D match to TRBD1 (6 bases). The CDR3 loop spans 15 amino acids. The germline V and J ends were trimmed by 9 bases and 0 bases, with 15 bases remaining between them.

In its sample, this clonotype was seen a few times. CDR3 nucleotide sequence: TGTGCCAGCAGTTGGGACAGGAGCTATGGCTACACCTTC. Residues: CASSWDRSYGYTF. The rearrangement joins TRBV27 to TRBJ1-2, with 8 bases fitting TRBD1. Germline loops: CDR1 MNHEY, CDR2 SMNVEV (reference sequence). With V trimmed by 4 bases and J by 4 bases, 2 bases remained unmatched. The CDR3 has 13 residues.

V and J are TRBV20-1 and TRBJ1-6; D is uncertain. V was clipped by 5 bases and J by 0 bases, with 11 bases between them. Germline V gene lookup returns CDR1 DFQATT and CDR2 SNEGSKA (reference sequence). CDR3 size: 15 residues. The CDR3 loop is CSAQPHSSYNSPLHF. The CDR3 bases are TGCAGTGCTCAACCTCACAGCTCCTATAATTCACCCCTCCACTTT.

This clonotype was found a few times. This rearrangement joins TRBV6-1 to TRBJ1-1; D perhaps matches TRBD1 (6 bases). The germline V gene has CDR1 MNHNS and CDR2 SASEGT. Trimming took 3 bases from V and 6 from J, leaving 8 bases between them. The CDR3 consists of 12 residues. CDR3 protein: CASSDYRAEAFF. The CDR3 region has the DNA TGTGCCAGCAGTGACTACAGGGCTGAAGCTTTCTTT.

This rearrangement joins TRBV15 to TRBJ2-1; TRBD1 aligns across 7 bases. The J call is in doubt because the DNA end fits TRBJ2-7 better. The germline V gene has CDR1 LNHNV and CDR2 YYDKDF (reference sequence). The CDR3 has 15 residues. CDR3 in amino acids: CATSTYDRDHNEQYF. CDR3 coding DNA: TGTGCCACCAGCACTTACGACAGGGACCACAATGAGCAGTACTTC.

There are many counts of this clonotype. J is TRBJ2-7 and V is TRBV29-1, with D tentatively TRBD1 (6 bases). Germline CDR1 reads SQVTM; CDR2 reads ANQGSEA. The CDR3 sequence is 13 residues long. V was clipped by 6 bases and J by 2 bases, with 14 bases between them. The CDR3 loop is CSVETTGPYEQYF. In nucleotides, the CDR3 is TGCAGCGTCGAAACGACAGGTCCCTACGAGCAGTACTTC.

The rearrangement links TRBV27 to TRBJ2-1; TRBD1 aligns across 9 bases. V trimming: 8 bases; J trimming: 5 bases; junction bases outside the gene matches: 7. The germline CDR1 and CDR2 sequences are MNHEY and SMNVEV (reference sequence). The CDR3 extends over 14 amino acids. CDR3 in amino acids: CASARQGGHNEQFF. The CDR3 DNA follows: TGTGCCAGCGCCCGACAGGGGGGCCACAATGAGCAGTTCTTC.

CDR3: CASRDREGYTF. The CDR3 DNA reads as TGTGCCAGTCGGGACAGAGAAGGCTACACCTTC. The V gene is TRBV9, the J gene TRBJ1-2, with 7 nucleotides matching TRBD1. Germline V gene lookup returns CDR1 SGDLS and CDR2 YYNGEE. The trim removed 8 bases at V and 8 bases at J, leaving 6 bases unmatched. The CDR3 contains 11 residues.

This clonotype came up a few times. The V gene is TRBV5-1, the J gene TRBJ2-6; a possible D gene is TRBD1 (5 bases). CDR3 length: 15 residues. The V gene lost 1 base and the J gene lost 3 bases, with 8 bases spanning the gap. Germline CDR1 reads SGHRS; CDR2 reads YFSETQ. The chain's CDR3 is CASSLYTGGANVLTF. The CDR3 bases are TGCGCCAGCAGCTTGTATACAGGTGGGGCCAACGTCCTGACTTTC. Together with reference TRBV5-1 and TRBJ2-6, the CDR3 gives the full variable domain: KAGVTQTPRYLIKTRGQQVTLSCSPISGHRSVSWYQQTPGQGLQFLFEYFSETQRNKGNFPGRFSGRQFSNSRSEMNVSTLELGDSALYLCASSLYTGGANVLTFGAGSRLTVL.

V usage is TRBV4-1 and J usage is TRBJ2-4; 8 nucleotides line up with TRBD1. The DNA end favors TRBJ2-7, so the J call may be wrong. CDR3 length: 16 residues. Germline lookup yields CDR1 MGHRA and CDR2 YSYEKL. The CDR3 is CASSQVSGTGTYEQYF. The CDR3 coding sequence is TGCGCCAGCAGCCAAGTTTCCGGGACAGGTACCTACGAGCAGTACTTC.

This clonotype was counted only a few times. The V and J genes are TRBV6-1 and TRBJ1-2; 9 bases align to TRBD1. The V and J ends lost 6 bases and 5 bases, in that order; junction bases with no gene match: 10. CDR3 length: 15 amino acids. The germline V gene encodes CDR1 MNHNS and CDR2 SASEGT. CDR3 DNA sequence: TGTGCCAGCAGCCCCTCCGGGACAGGGAAATATGGCTACACCTTC. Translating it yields CASSPSGTGKYGYTF.

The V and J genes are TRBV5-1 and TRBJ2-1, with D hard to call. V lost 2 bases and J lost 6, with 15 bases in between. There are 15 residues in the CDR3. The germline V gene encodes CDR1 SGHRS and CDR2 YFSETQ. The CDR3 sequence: CASSFEDPRLNEQFF. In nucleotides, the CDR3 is TGCGCCAGCAGCTTCGAAGACCCCAGGCTCAATGAGCAGTTCTTC.

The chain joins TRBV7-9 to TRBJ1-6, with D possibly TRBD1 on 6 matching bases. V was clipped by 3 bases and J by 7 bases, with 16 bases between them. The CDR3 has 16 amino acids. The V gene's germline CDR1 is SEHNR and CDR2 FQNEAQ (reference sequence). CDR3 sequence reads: CASSFYGGTPNSPLHF. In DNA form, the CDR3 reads TGTGCCAGCAGCTTCTATGGTGGGACACCGAATTCACCCCTCCACTTT.

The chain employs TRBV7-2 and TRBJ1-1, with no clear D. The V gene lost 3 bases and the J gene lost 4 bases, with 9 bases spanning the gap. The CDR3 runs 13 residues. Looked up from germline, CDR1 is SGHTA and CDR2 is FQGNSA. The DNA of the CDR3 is TGTGCCAGCAGCTTCGGACGGAGCACTGAAGCTTTCTTT. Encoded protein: CASSFGRSTEAFF.

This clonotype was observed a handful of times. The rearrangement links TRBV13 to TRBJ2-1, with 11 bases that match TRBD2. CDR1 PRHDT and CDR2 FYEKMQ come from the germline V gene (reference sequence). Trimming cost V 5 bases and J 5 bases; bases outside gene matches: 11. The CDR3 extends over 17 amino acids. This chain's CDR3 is CASSQLAGGYVNNEQFF. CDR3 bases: TGTGCCAGCAGCCAGCTAGCGGGGGGCTACGTTAACAATGAGCAGTTCTTC. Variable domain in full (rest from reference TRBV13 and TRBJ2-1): AAGVIQSPRHLIKEKRETATLKCYPIPRHDTVYWYQQGPGQDPQFLISFYEKMQSDKGSIPDRFSAQQFSDYHSELNMSSLELGDSALYFCASSQLAGGYVNNEQFFGPGTRLTVL.

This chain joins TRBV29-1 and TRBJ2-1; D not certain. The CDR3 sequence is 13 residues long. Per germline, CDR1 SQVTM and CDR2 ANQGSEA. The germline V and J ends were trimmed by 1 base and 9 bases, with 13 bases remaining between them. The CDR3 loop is CSVEVSLGGEQFF. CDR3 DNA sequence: TGCAGCGTTGAAGTAAGTCTAGGCGGTGAGCAGTTCTTC.